Listed here is a single T cell receptor (beta chain). What it binds is not known. Produced via immunoSEQ multiplex PCR; TCRdb's table is partial and in-frame only. The data contain 90,000 to 100,000 clones, approximately 85% of them seen just once; the ten biggest clones take up about 4.1%. The sample originates from a study of OX40 agonist ivuxolimab in advanced cancers. Study details: Partial responses occurred in three patients (one hepatocellular carcinoma, two cutaneous melanoma). Study results and caveats: Determination of antigen specificity was not performed for the expanded peripheral T cells. Compared with CD4+, CD8+ T cells on average had more expanded clones.

Autoimmune disease history or systemic immunosuppression led to patient exclusion. The CDR3 covers 17 residues. CDR1 SNHLY and CDR2 FYNNEI come from the germline V gene. V lost 6 bases and J lost 7; bases outside the gene matches: 11. The rearrangement uses TRBV2 and TRBJ2-2; 13 bases fit TRBD2. The source is an adult with an advanced solid tumor such as melanoma, head and neck, liver or kidney cancer. The sequences come from CD4+ or CD8+ T cells sorted from blood, collected in a trial of the OX40 agonist ivuxolimab. CDR3 protein: CASRPGLAGEYIGELFF. CDR3 in DNA: TGTGCCAGCAGGCCCGGACTAGCGGGAGAGTACATCGGGGAGCTGTTTTTT.